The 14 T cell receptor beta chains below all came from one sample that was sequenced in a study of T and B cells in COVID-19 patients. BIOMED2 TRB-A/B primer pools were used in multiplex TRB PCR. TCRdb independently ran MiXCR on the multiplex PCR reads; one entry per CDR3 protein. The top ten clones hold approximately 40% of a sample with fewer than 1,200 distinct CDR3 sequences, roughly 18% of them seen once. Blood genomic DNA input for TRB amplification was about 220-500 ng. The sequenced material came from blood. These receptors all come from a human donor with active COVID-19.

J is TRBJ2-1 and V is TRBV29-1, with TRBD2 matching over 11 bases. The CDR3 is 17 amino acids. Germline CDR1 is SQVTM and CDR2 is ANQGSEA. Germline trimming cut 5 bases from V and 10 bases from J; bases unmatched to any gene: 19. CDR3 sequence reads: CSVSGTSGCPGTKEQFF. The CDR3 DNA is TGCAGCGTTAGCGGGACTAGCGGCTGTCCGGGCACCAAGGAGCAGTTCTTC.

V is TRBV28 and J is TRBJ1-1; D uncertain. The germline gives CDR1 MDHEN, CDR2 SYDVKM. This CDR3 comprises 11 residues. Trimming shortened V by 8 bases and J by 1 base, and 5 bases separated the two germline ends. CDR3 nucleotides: TGTGCCAGCGGGAGGAACACTGAAGCTTTCTTT. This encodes CASGRNTEAFF.

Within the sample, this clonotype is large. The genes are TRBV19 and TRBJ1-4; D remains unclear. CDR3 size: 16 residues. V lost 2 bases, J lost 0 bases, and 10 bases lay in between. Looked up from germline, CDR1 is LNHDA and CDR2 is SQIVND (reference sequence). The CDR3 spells CASSIRSRATNEKLFF. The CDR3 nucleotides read TGTGCCAGTAGTATACGGTCCCGTGCAACTAATGAAAAACTGTTTTTT.

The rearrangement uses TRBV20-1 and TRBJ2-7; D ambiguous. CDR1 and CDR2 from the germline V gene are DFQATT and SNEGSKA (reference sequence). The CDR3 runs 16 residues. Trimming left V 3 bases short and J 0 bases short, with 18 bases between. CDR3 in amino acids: CSARTLSASHSYEQYF. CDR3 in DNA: TGCAGTGCTAGGACCCTATCGGCGAGTCACTCCTACGAGCAGTACTTC.

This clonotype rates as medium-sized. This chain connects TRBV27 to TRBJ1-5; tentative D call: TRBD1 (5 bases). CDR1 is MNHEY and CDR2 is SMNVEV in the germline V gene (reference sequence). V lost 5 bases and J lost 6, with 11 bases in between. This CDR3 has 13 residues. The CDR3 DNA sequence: TGTGCCAGCAGTGACAGTTGGGGTCAGCCCCAGCATTTT. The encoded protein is CASSDSWGQPQHF.

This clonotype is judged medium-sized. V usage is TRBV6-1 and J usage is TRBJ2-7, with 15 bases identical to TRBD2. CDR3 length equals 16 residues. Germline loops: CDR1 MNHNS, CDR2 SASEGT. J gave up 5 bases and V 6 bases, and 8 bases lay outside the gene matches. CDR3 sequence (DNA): TGTGCCAGCAGAGGACTAGCGGGGGGGGATATCAACGAGCAGTACTTC. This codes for CASRGLAGGDINEQYF.

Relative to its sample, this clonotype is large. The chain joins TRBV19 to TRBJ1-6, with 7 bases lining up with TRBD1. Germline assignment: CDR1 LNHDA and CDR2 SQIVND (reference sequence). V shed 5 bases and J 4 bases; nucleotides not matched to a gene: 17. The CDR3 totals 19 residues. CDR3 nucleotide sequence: TGTGCCAGTAGTCCACGGACAGGTTCTGTTTCCCCTTATAATTCACCCCTCCACTTT. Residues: CASSPRTGSVSPYNSPLHF.

CDR3 coding DNA: TGTGCCAGTAGTATGGGTTTGGAGGAGACCCAGTACTTC. It translates to CASSMGLEETQYF. V is TRBV19 and J is TRBJ2-5; no clear D gene. The CDR3 contains 13 residues. From germline, CDR1 is LNHDA and CDR2 SQIVND (reference sequence). V lost 3 bases, J lost 5 bases, and 10 bases lay in between. The full variable domain, completed using reference TRBV19 and TRBJ2-5, is DGGITQSPKYLFRKEGQNVTLSCEQNLNHDAMYWYRQDPGQGLRLIYYSQIVNDFQKGDIAEGYSVSREKKESFPLTVTSAQKNPTAFYLCASSMGLEETQYFGPGTRLLVL.

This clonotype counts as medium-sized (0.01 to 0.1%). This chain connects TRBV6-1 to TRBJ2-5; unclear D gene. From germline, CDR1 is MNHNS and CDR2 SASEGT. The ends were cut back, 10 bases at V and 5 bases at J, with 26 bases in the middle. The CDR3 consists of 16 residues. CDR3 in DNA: TGTGCCACCAGACCTCAGCGAGACCCACTTTGGGAGACCCAGTACTTC. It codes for CATRPQRDPLWETQYF.

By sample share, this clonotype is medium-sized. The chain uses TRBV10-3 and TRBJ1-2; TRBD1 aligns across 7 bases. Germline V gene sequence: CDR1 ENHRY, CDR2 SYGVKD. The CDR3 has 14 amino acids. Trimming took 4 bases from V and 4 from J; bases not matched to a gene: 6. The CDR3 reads CAISGEGAGYGYTF. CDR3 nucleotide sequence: TGTGCCATCAGTGGGGAGGGGGCCGGCTATGGCTACACCTTC.

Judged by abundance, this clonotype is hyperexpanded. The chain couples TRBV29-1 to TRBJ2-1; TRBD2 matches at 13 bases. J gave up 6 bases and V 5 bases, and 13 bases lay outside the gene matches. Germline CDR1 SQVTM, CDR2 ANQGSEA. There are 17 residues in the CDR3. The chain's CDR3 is CSVSGTSGAQGINEQFF. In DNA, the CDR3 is TGCAGCGTTAGCGGGACTAGCGGGGCCCAGGGTATCAATGAGCAGTTCTTC.

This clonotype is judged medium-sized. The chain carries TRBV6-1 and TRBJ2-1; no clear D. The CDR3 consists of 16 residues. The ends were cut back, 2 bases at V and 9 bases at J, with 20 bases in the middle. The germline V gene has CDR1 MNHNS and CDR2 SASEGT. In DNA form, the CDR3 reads TGTGCCAGCAGTGAAACGACCAACGTCGTGGAAGGTGAGCAGTTCTTC. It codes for CASSETTNVVEGEQFF.

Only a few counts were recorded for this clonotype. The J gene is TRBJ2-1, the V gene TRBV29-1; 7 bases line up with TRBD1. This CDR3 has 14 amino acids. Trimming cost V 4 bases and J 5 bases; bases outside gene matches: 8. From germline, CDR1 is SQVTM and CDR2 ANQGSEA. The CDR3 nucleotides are TGCAGCGTTGGAAAAACAGGGGTGCACAATGAGCAGTTCTTC. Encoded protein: CSVGKTGVHNEQFF.

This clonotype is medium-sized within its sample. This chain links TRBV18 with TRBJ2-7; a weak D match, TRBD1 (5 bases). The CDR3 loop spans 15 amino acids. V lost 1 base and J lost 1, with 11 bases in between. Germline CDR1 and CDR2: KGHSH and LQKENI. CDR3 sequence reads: CASSPRQGISYEQYF. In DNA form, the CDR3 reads TGTGCCAGCTCACCACGTCAGGGAATTTCCTACGAGCAGTACTTC.